The source of this T cell receptor beta chain is a study of neurological immune-mediated disorders. This clonotype has only one observation. Antigen specificity is unknown. Study-level results: The absence of any CDR3 amino acid sequence shared by expanded clones across subjects suggests that repertoires were private in all groups.

In TCRdb, the 5' RACE reads were re-called with MiXCR into one record per CDR3 protein. The table shows roughly 49,000 distinct CDR3 sequences, with 13% occurring only once. Documented time point: longitudinal time-point 2. Unsorted libraries used 2 million PBMCs kept at -80 degrees C. The germline CDR1 and CDR2 sequences are MNHEY and SVGAGI. The V end was cut by 5 bases, the J end by 6 bases, with 22 bases between. The CDR3 has 17 residues. The material sequenced was PBMCs. This receptor was taken from a male donor with HTLV-1-associated myelopathy (HAM/TSP). The chain links TRBV6-5 to TRBJ1-4; D remains ambiguous. The DNA of the CDR3 is TGTGCCAGCAGTCAACGGAACCCAATATACGGGGATGAAAAACTGTTTTTT. Residues: CASSQRNPIYGDEKLFF.